The 7 T cell receptor beta chains reported below all come from one sample, sequenced in a study of T cell changes during pregnancy in multiple sclerosis. Produced via immunoSEQ multiplex PCR; TCRdb's table is partial and in-frame only. The sample has some 76,000 clones; around 90% are singletons. Sample: CD4+ T cells from peripheral blood mononuclear cells, taken after pregnancy. These receptors were taken from a female donor with multiple sclerosis, enrolled in a pregnancy study.

The CDR3 protein is CASSPGTSTGELFF. DNA for the CDR3: TGCGCCAGCAGCCCCGGGACTAGTACCGGGGAGCTGTTTTTT. The chain is built from TRBV10-1 and TRBJ2-2, with 8 bases fitting TRBD2. The CDR3 spans 14 residues. From germline, CDR1 is WNHNN and CDR2 SYGVQD (reference sequence). V lost 6 bases and J lost 5; bases outside the gene matches: 5.

This clone was seen only once. The chain carries TRBV6-1 and TRBJ1-5; possible D gene TRBD1, 5 bases. Germline CDR1 and CDR2: MNHNS and SASEGT. The CDR3 contains 13 residues. V was clipped by 4 bases and J by 4 bases, with 8 bases between them. The CDR3 sequence: CASSGQPNQPQHF. In DNA form, the CDR3 reads TGTGCCAGCAGTGGACAGCCAAATCAGCCCCAGCATTTT.

The V and J genes are TRBV18 and TRBJ2-3; D might be TRBD1 (5 bases). Germline V lookup: CDR1 KGHSH, CDR2 LQKENI. CDR3 length equals 18 residues. V was shortened by 1 base and J by 6 bases, with 23 bases between the two germline ends. The CDR3 reads CASSPLPRAAKAEDTQYF. DNA for the CDR3: TGTGCCAGCTCACCACTCCCCAGGGCAGCCAAAGCAGAGGATACGCAGTATTTT. Based on the CDR3 plus reference TRBV18 and TRBJ2-3, the full variable domain is NAGVMQNPRHLVRRRGQEARLRCSPMKGHSHVYWYRQLPEEGLKFMVYLQKENIIDESGMPKERFSAEFPKEGPSILRIQQVVRGDSAAYFCASSPLPRAAKAEDTQYFGPGTRLTVL.

The V and J genes are TRBV30 and TRBJ2-1, with TRBD2 as a possible D gene (6 bases). Germline lookup yields CDR1 GTSNPN and CDR2 SVGIG (reference sequence). CDR3 length: 13 residues. V lost 2 bases to trimming and J lost 9 bases, with 14 bases between them. CDR3 sequence: CAWSIAETGEQFF. The CDR3 DNA reads TGTGCCTGGAGTATAGCGGAAACGGGTGAGCAGTTCTTC.

The rearrangement links TRBV6-6 to TRBJ2-3; 10 nucleotides agree with TRBD1. The V and J ends lost 8 bases and 3 bases, in that order; junction bases with no gene match: 2. CDR3 length: 13 amino acids. Looked up from germline, CDR1 is MNHNY and CDR2 is SVGAGI (reference sequence). CDR3 bases: TGTGCCAGCCGGGACAGGGGAACAGATACGCAGTATTTT. It yields the protein CASRDRGTDTQYF.

This rearrangement joins TRBV9 to TRBJ2-1, with 8 bases matching TRBD2. Trimming cost V 1 base and J 10 bases; bases outside gene matches: 7. The germline V gene encodes CDR1 SGDLS and CDR2 YYNGEE. This CDR3 contains 14 residues. This chain's CDR3 is CASSVTGGRGEQFF. The CDR3 DNA reads TGTGCCAGCAGCGTAACGGGAGGGAGGGGAGAGCAGTTCTTC.

The V call is TRBV19, the J call TRBJ1-5, with 8 bases aligning to TRBD1. Germline assignment: CDR1 LNHDA and CDR2 SQIVND (reference sequence). After removal of 8 bases from V and 11 bases from J, the junction contained 11 bases not matched to a gene. The CDR3 is made up of 13 amino acids. CDR3 DNA sequence: TGTGCCAGTCGAACAACAGGGGGGGCAGCCCAGCATTTT. Its protein is CASRTTGGAAQHF.